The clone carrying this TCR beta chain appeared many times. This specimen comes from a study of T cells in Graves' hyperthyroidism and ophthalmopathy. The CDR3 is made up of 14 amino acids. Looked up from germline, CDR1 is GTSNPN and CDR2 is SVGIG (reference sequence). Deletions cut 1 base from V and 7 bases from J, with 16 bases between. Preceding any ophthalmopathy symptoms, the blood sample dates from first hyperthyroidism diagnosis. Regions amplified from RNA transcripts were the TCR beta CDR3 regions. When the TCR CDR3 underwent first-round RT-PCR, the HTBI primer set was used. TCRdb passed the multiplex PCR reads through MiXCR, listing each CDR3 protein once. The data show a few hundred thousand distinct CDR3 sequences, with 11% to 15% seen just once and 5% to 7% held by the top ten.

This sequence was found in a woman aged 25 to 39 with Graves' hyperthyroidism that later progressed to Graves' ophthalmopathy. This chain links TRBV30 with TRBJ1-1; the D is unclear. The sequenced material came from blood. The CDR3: CAWSARAGYYEAFF. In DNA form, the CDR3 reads TGTGCCTGGAGTGCAAGGGCGGGGTATTATGAAGCTTTCTTT.